These 26 T cell receptor beta chains were sequenced from one sample in a study of cytomegalovirus exposure and HLA in healthy donors (dated 2017 in TCRdb). Receptor amplification or capture employed the immunoSEQ multiplex PCR assay. The multiplex PCR relied on a mix of 60 forward primers for TCR Vbeta segments and 13 reverse primers for TCR Jbeta segments. Sourced from immuneACCESS, this table was stored by TCRdb with only in-frame sequences that have V and J called. A share of the clones is absent; for the studies checked, an unresolved V gene accounts for under half, and the remainder has no known explanation. The sample includes 130,000 or so clones, with approximately 74% observed a single time. The biggest ten clones account for approximately 6.3% of the sample. Sample: PBMCs. All receptors derive from a man in his forties or fifties in good health and CMV-seropositive.

The rearrangement uses TRBV5-1 and TRBJ2-3; D is unresolved. The ends were cut back, 3 bases at V and 0 bases at J, with 5 bases in the middle. The V gene's germline CDR1 is SGHRS and CDR2 YFSETQ. This CDR3 has 13 residues. Here the CDR3 reads CASSSGSTDTQYF. CDR3 in DNA: TGCGCCAGCAGCTCGGGTAGCACAGATACGCAGTATTTT.

This clone was seen a handful of times. This chain joins TRBV28 and TRBJ2-5; 11 bases agree with TRBD1. Germline assignment: CDR1 MDHEN and CDR2 SYDVKM. With 2 bases clipped from V and 5 bases from J, the junction kept 4 bases outside the gene matches. CDR3 length: 15 amino acids. CDR3 amino acids: CASSLTDRGLETQYF. CDR3 DNA sequence: TGTGCCAGCAGTTTAACGGACAGGGGGCTGGAGACCCAGTACTTC.

The chain carries TRBV7-6 and TRBJ2-7; a possible D gene is TRBD1 (6 bases). Germline loops: CDR1 SGHVS, CDR2 FNYEAQ. The CDR3 loop spans 12 amino acids. The germline V and J ends were trimmed by 5 bases and 5 bases, with 10 bases remaining between them. The CDR3 sequence is CASSRTVDEQYF. The CDR3 region has the DNA TGTGCCAGCAGCCGGACAGTGGACGAGCAGTACTTC.

The V call is TRBV4-1, the J call TRBJ2-7, with 9 bases fitting TRBD1. The germline CDR1 and CDR2 sequences are MGHRA and YSYEKL. The CDR3 extends over 17 amino acids. After removal of 0 bases from V and 5 bases from J, the junction contained 11 bases not matched to a gene. The CDR3 DNA is TGCGCCAGCAGCCAAGAGGTTTTCGGGACAGGGAGCCACGAGCAGTACTTC. It specifies CASSQEVFGTGSHEQYF.

The chain couples TRBV5-1 to TRBJ1-6; D is possibly TRBD1 (6 bases). The CDR3 covers 15 residues. V lost 0 bases and J 7 bases, leaving 11 bases between the germline ends. Germline CDR1 reads SGHRS; CDR2 reads YFSETQ. CDR3 nucleotide sequence: TGCGCCAGCAGCTTGGATCCCCAGGGGAATTCACCCCTCCACTTT. Translation: CASSLDPQGNSPLHF.

This sequence joins TRBV2 and TRBJ2-7; D ambiguous. V shed 1 base and J shed 2 bases, with 6 bases lying between them. The CDR3 contains 13 residues. CDR1 and CDR2 (germline): SNHLY, FYNNEI. The CDR3 nucleotides are TGTGCCAGCAGTGAAGGTACAGCCTACGAGCAGTACTTC. Amino acid sequence: CASSEGTAYEQYF.

On this clone: The same CDR3 is also encoded by other DNA sequences in this sample. The rearrangement joins TRBV18 to TRBJ1-5; D not certain. V was cut by 2 bases and J by 5 bases, with 7 bases left in between. CDR3 length equals 13 residues. Germline V CDR1 and CDR2: KGHSH, LQKENI. The CDR3 sequence: CASSPGRDQPQHF. The CDR3 nucleotides read TGTGCCAGCTCACCAGGCCGTGATCAGCCCCAGCATTTT.

The rearrangement joins TRBV19 to TRBJ2-1, with TRBD2 identical over 9 bases. The CDR3 length is 15 residues. Germline V lookup: CDR1 LNHDA, CDR2 SQIVND (reference sequence). The ends lost 7 bases at V and 7 bases at J; junction bases unmatched: 11. CDR3 amino acids: CASKNPGLARNEQFF. The CDR3 DNA sequence: TGTGCCAGTAAGAATCCGGGACTAGCCAGAAATGAGCAGTTCTTC.

The chain is built from TRBV15 and TRBJ2-5; 7 positions agree with TRBD1. Per germline, CDR1 LNHNV and CDR2 YYDKDF (reference sequence). The junction had 6 bases not matched to a gene; V was cut back by 1 base and J by 1 base. The CDR3 is 16 amino acids. CDR3 nucleotide sequence: TGTGCCACCAGCAGAGGCGACAGGGATAGCCAAGAGACCCAGTACTTC. This codes for CATSRGDRDSQETQYF.

The chain links TRBV6-1 to TRBJ1-4, with D perhaps matching TRBD1 (5 bases). Trimming shortened V by 8 bases and J by 4 bases, and 11 bases separated the two germline ends. Germline assignment: CDR1 MNHNS and CDR2 SASEGT. CDR3 length equals 13 residues. In nucleotides, the CDR3 is TGTGCCAGCGTACAGGCCTTTAATGAAAAACTGTTTTTT. This encodes CASVQAFNEKLFF.

V and J are TRBV28 and TRBJ2-1, with 7 bases that match TRBD1. CDR1 is MDHEN, CDR2 SYDVKM, per germline. V was clipped by 6 bases and J by 6 bases; unmatched bases: 11. The CDR3 is 15 amino acids. The CDR3 loop is CASSISGTEFNEQFF. DNA for the CDR3: TGTGCCAGCAGCATTTCCGGGACAGAATTCAATGAGCAGTTCTTC.

V and J are TRBV4-1 and TRBJ2-3, with 15 bases aligning to TRBD2. The CDR3 extends over 18 amino acids. CDR1 and CDR2 from the germline V gene are MGHRA and YSYEKL. Trimming cost V 4 bases and J 3 bases; bases outside gene matches: 8. The CDR3 DNA sequence: TGCGCCAGCAGCCTTCGGACTAGCGGGGGGGCCGGGACAGATACGCAGTATTTT. It is translated as CASSLRTSGGAGTDTQYF.

This clone was counted between two and nine times. The chain uses TRBV5-1 and TRBJ1-2, with D hard to call. CDR1 SGHRS and CDR2 YFSETQ come from the germline V gene. The germline V and J ends were trimmed by 4 bases and 3 bases, with 10 bases remaining between them. This CDR3 contains 13 residues. The CDR3 DNA sequence: TGCGCCAGCAGCCTGGAGGCGGACTATGGCTACACCTTC. This sequence encodes CASSLEADYGYTF. The full variable domain, rest sourced from reference TRBV5-1 and TRBJ1-2, is KAGVTQTPRYLIKTRGQQVTLSCSPISGHRSVSWYQQTPGQGLQFLFEYFSETQRNKGNFPGRFSGRQFSNSRSEMNVSTLELGDSALYLCASSLEADYGYTFGSGTRLTVV.

The V gene is TRBV5-4, the J gene TRBJ2-3; 10 bases match TRBD1. Germline CDR1 is SGHNT and CDR2 is YYREEE (reference sequence). The CDR3 loop spans 14 amino acids. V dropped 5 bases and J dropped 4; count of bases not matched to a gene: 4. The CDR3 region is CASRAGTGADTQYF. As DNA, the CDR3 is TGTGCCAGCAGGGCCGGGACAGGGGCAGATACGCAGTATTTT.

A note on this clone: Germline and junction disagree at one end, which may indicate a read error. CDR3 sequence: CASSDLAGQESQYF. In nucleotides, the CDR3 is TGTGCCAGCAGTGACCTAGCGGGGCAAGAGAGCCAGTACTTC. The chain has TRBV6-1 and TRBJ2-5; 9 bases map to TRBD2. Germline CDR1 MNHNS, CDR2 SASEGT. The CDR3 has 14 residues.

This clone was detected only once. The chain links TRBV2 to TRBJ1-5, with D possibly TRBD1 on 6 matching bases. The germline V and J ends were trimmed by 7 bases and 7 bases, with 17 bases remaining between them. The germline CDR1 and CDR2 sequences are SNHLY and FYNNEI. CDR3 size: 14 residues. CDR3 amino acids: CASMGDMGSQPQHF. For the CDR3, the DNA is TGTGCCAGCATGGGGGACATGGGGTCCCAGCCCCAGCATTTT.

The genes are TRBV5-4 and TRBJ2-7, with D possibly being TRBD2 (5 bases). CDR1 and CDR2 from the germline V gene are SGHNT and YYREEE (reference sequence). The length of the CDR3 is 17 residues. V was shortened by 0 bases and J by 0 bases, with 16 bases between the two germline ends. CDR3 DNA: TGTGCCAGCAGCTTGGGGGTCGGCGGGTTCTCCTCCTACGAGCAGTACTTC. Encoded protein: CASSLGVGGFSSYEQYF.

The V gene is TRBV15, the J gene TRBJ2-7; 8 positions match TRBD1. Germline CDR1 LNHNV, CDR2 YYDKDF (reference sequence). V trimming: 1 base; J trimming: 4 bases; junction bases outside the gene matches: 3. This CDR3 spans 14 amino acids. The CDR3 bases are TGTGCCACCAGCAGAGGCCAGGGGGCTTACGAGCAGTACTTC. Translation gives CATSRGQGAYEQYF.

The chain joins TRBV7-2 to TRBJ1-2, with unresolved D. Trimming pared 3 bases from V and 8 bases from J, leaving 10 bases between. The CDR3 sequence is 12 residues long. CDR1 and CDR2 (germline): SGHTA, FQGNSA. The CDR3 sequence is CASSFSSEGYTF. The DNA for the CDR3 is TGTGCCAGCAGCTTCTCCTCCGAGGGCTACACCTTC.

The chain joins TRBV7-7 to TRBJ2-3, with 7 bases matching TRBD1. Per the germline V gene, CDR1 is SSHAT and CDR2 is FNYEAQ (reference sequence). J lost 2 bases, V lost 5 bases, and 4 bases had no gene match. There are 14 residues in the CDR3. Here the CDR3 reads CASSRDRATDTQYF. CDR3 nucleotides: TGTGCCAGCAGCCGGGACAGAGCCACAGATACGCAGTATTTT.

The J gene is TRBJ1-1, the V gene TRBV25-1; 9 nucleotides match TRBD1. Trimming removed 7 bases from V and 8 bases from J; junction bases left unmatched: 8. CDR3 length: 13 amino acids. Germline-derived CDR1 and CDR2 are MGHDK and SYGVNS. In nucleotides, the CDR3 is TGTGCCAGCACTACAGGGGGCTCTAAGGAAGCTTTCTTT. This encodes CASTTGGSKEAFF.

This chain links TRBV30 with TRBJ1-2, with 8 bases lining up with TRBD1. The CDR3 length is 13 residues. V was clipped by 8 bases and J by 6 bases; unmatched bases: 11. From germline, CDR1 is GTSNPN and CDR2 SVGIG (reference sequence). Written as DNA, the CDR3 is TGTGCCGCGCCCAATCAGGGGGCAGATGGCTACACCTTC. This gives the protein CAAPNQGADGYTF. Full variable domain (missing parts from reference TRBV30 and TRBJ1-2): SQTIHQWPATLVQPVGSPLSLECTVEGTSNPNLYWYRQAAGRGLQLLFYSVGIGQISSEVPQNLSASRPQDRQFILSSKKLLLSDSGFYLCAAPNQGADGYTFGSGTRLTVV.

The chain links TRBV10-1 to TRBJ2-3; 8 bases map to TRBD1. The CDR3 has 15 amino acids. V was clipped by 4 bases and J by 5 bases; unmatched bases: 8. Germline V lookup: CDR1 WNHNN, CDR2 SYGVQD (reference sequence). The CDR3 bases are TGCGCCAGCAGTGGGACCGACAGGGGAAGAGATACGCAGTATTTT. Protein: CASSGTDRGRDTQYF.

CDR3 sequence (DNA): TGTGCCATCAGTGGGGACAGGGCTGGGGAGCAGTACTTC. Amino acids: CAISGDRAGEQYF. The chain carries TRBV10-3 and TRBJ2-7; 9 positions match TRBD1. The trim removed 4 bases at V and 7 bases at J, leaving 5 bases unmatched. The length of the CDR3 is 13 residues. From germline, CDR1 is ENHRY and CDR2 SYGVKD.

The J gene is TRBJ2-3, the V gene TRBV5-4; TRBD2 aligns across 16 bases. Trimming at V came to 0 bases and at J to 3 bases, leaving 7 bases not matched to a gene. Germline V gene lookup returns CDR1 SGHNT and CDR2 YYREEE (reference sequence). This CDR3 has 19 residues. The CDR3 loop is CASSLASGLAGGRTDTQYF. CDR3 DNA sequence: TGTGCCAGCAGCTTGGCTTCGGGACTAGCGGGAGGGCGGACAGATACGCAGTATTTT. The full variable domain, with the rest looked up from reference TRBV5-4 and TRBJ2-3, is ETGVTQSPTHLIKTRGQQVTLRCSSQSGHNTVSWYQQALGQGPQFIFQYYREEENGRGNFPPRFSGLQFPNYSSELNVNALELDDSALYLCASSLASGLAGGRTDTQYFGPGTRLTVL.

This clone has only a few counts. J is TRBJ2-5 and V is TRBV5-1; D not resolved. The V and J ends lost 0 bases and 4 bases respectively, with 7 bases between them. The CDR3 runs to 13 residues. Germline values: CDR1 SGHRS, CDR2 YFSETQ. DNA of the CDR3: TGCGCCAGCAGCTTGGCCTTAGTAGAGACCCAGTACTTC. Amino acid sequence: CASSLALVETQYF.